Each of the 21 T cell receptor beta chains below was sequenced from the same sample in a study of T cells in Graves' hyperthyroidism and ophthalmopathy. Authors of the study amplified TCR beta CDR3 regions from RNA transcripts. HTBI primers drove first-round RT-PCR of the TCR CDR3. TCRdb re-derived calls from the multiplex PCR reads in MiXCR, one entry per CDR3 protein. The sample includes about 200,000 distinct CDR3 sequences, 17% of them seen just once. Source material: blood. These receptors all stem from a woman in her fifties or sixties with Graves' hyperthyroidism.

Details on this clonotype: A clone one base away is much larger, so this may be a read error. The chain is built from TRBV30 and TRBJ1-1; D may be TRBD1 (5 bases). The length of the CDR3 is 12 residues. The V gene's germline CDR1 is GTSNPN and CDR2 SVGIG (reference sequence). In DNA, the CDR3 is TGTGCCTGGGGGGCGAGGAGCACTGAAGCTCTCTTT. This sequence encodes CAWGARSTEALF.

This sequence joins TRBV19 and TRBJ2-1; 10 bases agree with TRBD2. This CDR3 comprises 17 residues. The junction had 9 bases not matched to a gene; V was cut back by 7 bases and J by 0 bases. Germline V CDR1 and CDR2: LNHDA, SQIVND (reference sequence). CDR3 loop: CASMIVASGSSYNEQFF. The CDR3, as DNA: TGTGCCAGTATGATCGTCGCTAGCGGGAGCTCCTACAATGAGCAGTTCTTC.

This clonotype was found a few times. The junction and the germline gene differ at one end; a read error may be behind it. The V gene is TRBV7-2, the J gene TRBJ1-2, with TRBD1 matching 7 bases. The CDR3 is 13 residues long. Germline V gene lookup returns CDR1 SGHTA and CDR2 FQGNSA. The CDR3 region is CATSLARGIGYTF. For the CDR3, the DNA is TGTGCCACCAGCTTAGCCAGGGGGATCGGCTACACCTTC.

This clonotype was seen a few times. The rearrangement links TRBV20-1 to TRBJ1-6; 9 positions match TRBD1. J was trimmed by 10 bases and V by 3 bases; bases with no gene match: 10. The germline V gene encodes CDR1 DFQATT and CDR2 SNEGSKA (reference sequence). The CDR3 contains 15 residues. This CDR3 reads CSARGQGSPISPLHF. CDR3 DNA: TGCAGTGCTAGGGGACAGGGAAGCCCTATATCACCCCTCCACTTT.

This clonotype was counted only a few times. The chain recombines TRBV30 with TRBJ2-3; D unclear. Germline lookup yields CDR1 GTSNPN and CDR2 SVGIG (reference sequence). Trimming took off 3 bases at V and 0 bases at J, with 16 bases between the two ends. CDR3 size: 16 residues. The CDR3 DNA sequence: TGTGCCTGGAGGGGGAAATTTTTGTCAAGCACAGATACGCAGTATTTT. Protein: CAWRGKFLSSTDTQYF.

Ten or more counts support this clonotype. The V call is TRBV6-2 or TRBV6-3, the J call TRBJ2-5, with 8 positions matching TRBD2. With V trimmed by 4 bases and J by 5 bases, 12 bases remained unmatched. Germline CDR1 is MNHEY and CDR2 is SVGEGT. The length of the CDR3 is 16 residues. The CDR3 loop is CASSSPTSGRWETQYF. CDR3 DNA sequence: TGTGCCAGCAGTTCCCCTACTAGCGGAAGATGGGAGACCCAGTACTTC.

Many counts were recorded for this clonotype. CDR3 bases: TGCAGTGCTCCGAGGAGCGGGAGCACAGATACGCAGTATTTT. Amino acid sequence: CSAPRSGSTDTQYF. This chain connects TRBV20-1 to TRBJ2-3; D possibly corresponds to TRBD2 (6 bases). The CDR3 consists of 14 residues. V lost 5 bases and J 0 bases, leaving 12 bases between the germline ends. Germline values: CDR1 DFQATT, CDR2 SNEGSKA (reference sequence).

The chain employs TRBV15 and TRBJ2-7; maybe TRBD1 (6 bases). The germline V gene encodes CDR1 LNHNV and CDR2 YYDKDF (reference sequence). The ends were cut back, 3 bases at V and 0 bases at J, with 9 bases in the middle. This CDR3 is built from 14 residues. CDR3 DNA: TGTGCCACCAGCAGGGGACATATCTCCTACGAGCAGTACTTC. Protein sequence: CATSRGHISYEQYF.

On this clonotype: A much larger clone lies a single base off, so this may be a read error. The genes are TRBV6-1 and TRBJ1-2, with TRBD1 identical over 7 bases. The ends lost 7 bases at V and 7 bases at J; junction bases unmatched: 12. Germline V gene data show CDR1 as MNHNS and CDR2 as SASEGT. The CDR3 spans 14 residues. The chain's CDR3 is CASKRKTGLAGYTF. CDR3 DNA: TGTGCCAGCAAGAGAAAGACAGGGTTGGCTGGCTACACCTTC.

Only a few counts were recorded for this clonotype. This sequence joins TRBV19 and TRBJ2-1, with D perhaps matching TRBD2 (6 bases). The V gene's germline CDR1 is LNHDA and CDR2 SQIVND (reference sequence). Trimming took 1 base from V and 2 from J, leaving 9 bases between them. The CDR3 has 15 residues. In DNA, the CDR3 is TGTGCCAGTAGTATAGGGACTACCACCTACAATGAGCAGTTCTTC. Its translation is CASSIGTTTYNEQFF. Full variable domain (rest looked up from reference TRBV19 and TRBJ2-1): DGGITQSPKYLFRKEGQNVTLSCEQNLNHDAMYWYRQDPGQGLRLIYYSQIVNDFQKGDIAEGYSVSREKKESFPLTVTSAQKNPTAFYLCASSIGTTTYNEQFFGPGTRLTVL.

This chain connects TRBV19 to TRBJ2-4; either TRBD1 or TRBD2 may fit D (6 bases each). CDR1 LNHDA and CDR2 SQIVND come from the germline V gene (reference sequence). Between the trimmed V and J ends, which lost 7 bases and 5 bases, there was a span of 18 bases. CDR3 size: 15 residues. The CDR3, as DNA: TGTGCCAGTACCAAGGGACTCCCAGGGGAAAACATTCAGTACTTC. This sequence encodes CASTKGLPGENIQYF. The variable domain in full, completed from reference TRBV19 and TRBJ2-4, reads DGGITQSPKYLFRKEGQNVTLSCEQNLNHDAMYWYRQDPGQGLRLIYYSQIVNDFQKGDIAEGYSVSREKKESFPLTVTSAQKNPTAFYLCASTKGLPGENIQYFGAGTRLSVL.

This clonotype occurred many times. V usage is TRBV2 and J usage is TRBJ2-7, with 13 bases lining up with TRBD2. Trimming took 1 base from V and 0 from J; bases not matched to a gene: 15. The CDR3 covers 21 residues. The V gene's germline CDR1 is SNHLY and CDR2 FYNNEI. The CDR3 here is CASSEGIRRTSGGLPSYEQYF. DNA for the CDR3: TGTGCCAGCAGTGAAGGAATTCGACGGACTAGCGGGGGTTTACCCTCCTACGAGCAGTACTTC.

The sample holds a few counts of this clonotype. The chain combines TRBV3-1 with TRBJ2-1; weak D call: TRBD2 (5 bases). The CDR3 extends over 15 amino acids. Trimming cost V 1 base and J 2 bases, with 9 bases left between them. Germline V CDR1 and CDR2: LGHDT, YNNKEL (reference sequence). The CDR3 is CASSQGSAPYNEQFF. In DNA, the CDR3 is TGTGCCAGCAGCCAAGGTAGCGCCCCCTACAATGAGCAGTTCTTC.

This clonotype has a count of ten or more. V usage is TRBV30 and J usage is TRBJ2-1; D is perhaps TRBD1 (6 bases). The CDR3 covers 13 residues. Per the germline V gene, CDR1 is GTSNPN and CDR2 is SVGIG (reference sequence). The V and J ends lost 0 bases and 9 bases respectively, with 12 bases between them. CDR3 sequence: CAWSVQEGGEQFF. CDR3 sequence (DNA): TGTGCCTGGAGTGTACAGGAAGGGGGTGAGCAGTTCTTC.

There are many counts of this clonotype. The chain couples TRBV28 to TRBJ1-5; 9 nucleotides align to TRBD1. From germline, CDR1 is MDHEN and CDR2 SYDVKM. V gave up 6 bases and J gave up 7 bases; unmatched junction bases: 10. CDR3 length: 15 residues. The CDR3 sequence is CASRPPGTGSQPQHF. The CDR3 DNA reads TGTGCCAGCAGACCCCCAGGGACAGGGTCCCAGCCCCAGCATTTT.

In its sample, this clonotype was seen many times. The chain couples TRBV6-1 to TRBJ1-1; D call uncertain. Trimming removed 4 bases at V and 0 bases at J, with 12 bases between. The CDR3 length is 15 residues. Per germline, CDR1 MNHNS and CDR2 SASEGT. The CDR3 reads CASSVLRGLNTEAFF. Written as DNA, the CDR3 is TGTGCCAGCAGTGTTTTAAGAGGGCTGAACACTGAAGCTTTCTTT.

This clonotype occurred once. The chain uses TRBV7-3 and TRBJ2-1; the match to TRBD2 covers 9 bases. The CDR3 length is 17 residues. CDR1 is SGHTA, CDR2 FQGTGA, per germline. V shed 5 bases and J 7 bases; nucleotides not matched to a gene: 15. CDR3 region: CASSPELAGYLRNEQFF. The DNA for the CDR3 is TGTGCCAGCAGCCCCGAACTAGCGGGTTATCTGCGTAATGAGCAGTTCTTC.

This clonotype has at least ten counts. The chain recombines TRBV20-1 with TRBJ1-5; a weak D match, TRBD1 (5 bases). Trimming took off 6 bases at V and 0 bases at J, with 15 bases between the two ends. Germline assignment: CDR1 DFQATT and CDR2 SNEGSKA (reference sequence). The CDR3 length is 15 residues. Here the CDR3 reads CSALPGPYSNQPQHF. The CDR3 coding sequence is TGCAGTGCCCTCCCAGGGCCTTATAGCAATCAGCCCCAGCATTTT.

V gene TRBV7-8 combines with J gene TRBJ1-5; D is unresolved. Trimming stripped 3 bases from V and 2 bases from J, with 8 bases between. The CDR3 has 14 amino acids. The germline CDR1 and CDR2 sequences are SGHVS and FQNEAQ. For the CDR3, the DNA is TGTGCCAGCAGCTTTGGAACGGGCAATCAGCCCCAGCATTTT. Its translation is CASSFGTGNQPQHF.

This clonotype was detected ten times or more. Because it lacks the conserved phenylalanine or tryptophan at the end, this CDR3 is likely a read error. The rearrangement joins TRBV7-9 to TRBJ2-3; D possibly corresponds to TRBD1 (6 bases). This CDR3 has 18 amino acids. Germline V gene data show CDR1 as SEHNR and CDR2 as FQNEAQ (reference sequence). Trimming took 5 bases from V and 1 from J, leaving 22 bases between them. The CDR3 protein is CASSLDRRSRSGTDTQYS. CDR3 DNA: TGTGCCAGCAGCCTCGACAGGAGATCAAGGTCGGGCACAGATACGCAGTATTCT.

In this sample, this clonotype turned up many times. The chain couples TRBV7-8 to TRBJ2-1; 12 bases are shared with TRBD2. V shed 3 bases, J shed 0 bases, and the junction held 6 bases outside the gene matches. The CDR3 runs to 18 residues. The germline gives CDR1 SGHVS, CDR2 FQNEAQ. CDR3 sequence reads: CASSLGLAGGSSYNEQFF. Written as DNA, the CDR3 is TGTGCCAGCAGCTTGGGCCTAGCGGGAGGGAGCTCCTACAATGAGCAGTTCTTC.